The clone carrying this T cell receptor (beta chain) was observed a handful of times. The antigen is undetermined. This CDR3 is 16 amino acids long. Germline CDR1 is SNHLY and CDR2 is FYNNEI. With 6 bases clipped from V and 4 bases from J, the junction kept 7 bases outside the gene matches. PCR was performed using 60 Vbeta and 13 Jbeta primers. Repertoires were generated with immunoSEQ multiplex PCR, while TCRdb's copy carries only in-frame clones and drops some. The table lists some 57,000 clones, approximately 63% of them singletons. The sample is drawn from a study of cytomegalovirus exposure and HLA in healthy donors. Study-wide results and caveats: TRBV6-2, TRBV6-3 and some other V segments were excluded as indistinguishable. Later, an analysis found that common viral pathogens appeared to be linked with several of the most significant clusters. The authors judged a highly shared variant cluster likely a sequencing artifact.

The sample was PBMCs. V gene TRBV2 combines with J gene TRBJ2-2, with 11 nucleotides matching TRBD2. This receptor was obtained from a woman aged 60 to 75 in good health and CMV-seropositive. For the CDR3, the DNA is TGTGCCAGCAGCCCGAATAGCGGGGGGGGCACCGGGGAGCTGTTTTTT. It translates to CASSPNSGGGTGELFF.